The subject of this entry is one T cell receptor beta chain. The antigen is not known. This entry is derived from a study of shared clonotypes between healthy human individuals. Background on the study: Donor composition was a couple of women and a few men, aged 18 to 49. Study-level results: A few donors showed sharing of around 5.3% of naive CD4 clonotypes.

This CDR3 has 11 amino acids. Trimming removed 5 bases from V and 2 bases from J, with 4 bases in between. Looked up from germline, CDR1 is PRHDT and CDR2 is FYEKMQ (reference sequence). Clones were read by immunoSEQ multiplex PCR, and TCRdb kept only the in-frame ones, dropping some. The table lists roughly 1 million clones, about 76% of them singletons. This clonotype was sampled from a man younger than 35 in good health. The J gene is TRBJ2-7, the V gene TRBV13; unclear D gene. The sequenced material came from memory CD4+ T cells sorted from blood. This sample's subset: CD45RA-negative fraction. The CDR3 nucleotides are TGTGCCAGCAGCCGCGCCTACGAGCAGTACTTC. Translated: CASSRAYEQYF.